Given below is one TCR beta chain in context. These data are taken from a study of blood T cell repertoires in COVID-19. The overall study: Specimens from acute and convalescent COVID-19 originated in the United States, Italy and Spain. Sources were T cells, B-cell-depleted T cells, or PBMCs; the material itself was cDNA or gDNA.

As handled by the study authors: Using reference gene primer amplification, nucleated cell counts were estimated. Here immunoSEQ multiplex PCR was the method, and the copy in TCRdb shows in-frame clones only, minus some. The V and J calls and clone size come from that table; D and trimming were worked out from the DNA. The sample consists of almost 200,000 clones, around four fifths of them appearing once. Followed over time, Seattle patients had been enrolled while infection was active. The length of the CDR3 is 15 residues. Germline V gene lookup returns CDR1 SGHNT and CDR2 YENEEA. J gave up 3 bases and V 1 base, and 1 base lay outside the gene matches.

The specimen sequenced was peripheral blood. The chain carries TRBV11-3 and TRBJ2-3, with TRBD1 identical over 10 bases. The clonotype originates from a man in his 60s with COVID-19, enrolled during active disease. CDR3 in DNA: TGTGCCAGCAGCTTAGGACAGGGGGCAACAGATACGCAGTATTTT. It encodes CASSLGQGATDTQYF.